Detailed here is one T cell receptor (beta chain). Germline V gene sequence: CDR1 MNHEY, CDR2 SMNVEV (reference sequence). Trimming took 0 bases from V and 0 from J, leaving 11 bases between them. The CDR3 has 16 residues. The data stem from a study of PD-L1 blockade in urothelial cancer. Study summary: Patients began atezolizumab, 1,200 mg intravenously every 3 weeks, around 2014. Treatment start was followed by blood analysis at 3 weeks (second dose) and again at 6 weeks.

Each PCR reaction had synthetic TCR analog templates spiked into it. Clones were sequenced by immunoSEQ multiplex PCR, and TCRdb holds only the in-frame ones, with some missing. The table has about 84,000 clones, 85% to 95% seen once; the top ten hold roughly 9.4%. The source is a man aged 55 to 70 with urothelial cancer. V is TRBV27 and J is TRBJ1-1; D gene ambiguous. The sample consisted of PBMCs, taken around atezolizumab (anti-PD-L1) treatment. CDR3 residues: CASSLSAWEMNTEAFF. DNA for the CDR3: TGTGCCAGCAGTTTATCGGCGTGGGAGATGAACACTGAAGCTTTCTTT.